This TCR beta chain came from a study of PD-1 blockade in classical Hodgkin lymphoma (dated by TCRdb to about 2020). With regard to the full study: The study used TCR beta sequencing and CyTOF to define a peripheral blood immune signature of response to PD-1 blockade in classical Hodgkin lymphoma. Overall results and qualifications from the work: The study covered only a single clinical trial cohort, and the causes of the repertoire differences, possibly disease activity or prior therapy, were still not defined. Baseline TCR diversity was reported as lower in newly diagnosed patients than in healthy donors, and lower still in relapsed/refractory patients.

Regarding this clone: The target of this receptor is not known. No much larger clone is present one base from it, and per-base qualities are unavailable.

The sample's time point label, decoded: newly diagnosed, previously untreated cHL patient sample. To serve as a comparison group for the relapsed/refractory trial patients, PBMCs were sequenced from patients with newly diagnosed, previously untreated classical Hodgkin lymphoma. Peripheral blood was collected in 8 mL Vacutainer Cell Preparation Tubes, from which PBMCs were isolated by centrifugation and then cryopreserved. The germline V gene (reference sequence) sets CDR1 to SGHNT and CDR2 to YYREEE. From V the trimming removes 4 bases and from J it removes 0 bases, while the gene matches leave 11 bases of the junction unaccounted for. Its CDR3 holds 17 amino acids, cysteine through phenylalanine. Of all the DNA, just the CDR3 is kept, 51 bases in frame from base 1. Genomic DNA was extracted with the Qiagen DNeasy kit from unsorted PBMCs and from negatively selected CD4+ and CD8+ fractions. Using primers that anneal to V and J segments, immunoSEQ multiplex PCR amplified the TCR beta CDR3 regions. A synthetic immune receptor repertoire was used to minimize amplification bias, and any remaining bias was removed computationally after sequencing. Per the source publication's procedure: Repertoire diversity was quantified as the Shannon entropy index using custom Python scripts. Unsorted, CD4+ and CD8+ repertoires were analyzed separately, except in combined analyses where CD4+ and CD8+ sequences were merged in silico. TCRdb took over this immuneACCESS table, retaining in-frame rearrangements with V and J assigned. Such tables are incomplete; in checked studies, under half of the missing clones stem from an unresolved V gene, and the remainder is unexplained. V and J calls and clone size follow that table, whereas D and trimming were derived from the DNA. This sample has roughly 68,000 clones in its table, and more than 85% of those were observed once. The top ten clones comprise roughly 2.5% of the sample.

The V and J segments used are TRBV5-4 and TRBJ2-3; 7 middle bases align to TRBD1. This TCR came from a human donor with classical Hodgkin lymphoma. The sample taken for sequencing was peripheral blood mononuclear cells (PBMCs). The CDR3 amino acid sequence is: CASSILGQPTSTDTQYF. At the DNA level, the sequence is TGTGCCAGCAGCATCCTGGGACAGCCGACTAGCACAGATACGCAGTATTTT.